This T cell receptor beta chain was sequenced during a study of CD8 T cells in ankylosing spondylitis. The CDR3 contains 17 residues. V gave up 5 bases and J gave up 0 bases, with 14 bases separating them. From germline, CDR1 is SGHVS and CDR2 FNYEAQ. In its sample, this clonotype was seen a few times. Its antigen remains unknown. Study-wide results and limits: There was a TCR beta motif, made of several highly homologous variants, that appeared characteristic of ankylosing spondylitis blood. Significant enrichment of disease-linked clones was reportedly seen in matched ankylosing spondylitis synovial fluid.

Libraries of TCR beta came from quantitative 5'-RACE with molecular barcodes. TCRdb processed the 5' RACE reads anew with MiXCR; each CDR3 protein has one entry. The data hold approximately 500,000 distinct CDR3 sequences, with roughly 13% observed a single time. Input material: blood, either unsorted or a sorted T cell fraction (not recorded which). The rearrangement joins TRBV7-6 to TRBJ1-6; tentatively, D is TRBD1 (5 bases). The sequence was collected from a male donor with ankylosing spondylitis. The DNA of the CDR3 is TGTGCCAGCAGCATGGGACTCCAGAGCTCCTATAATTCACCCCTCCACTTT. Translating gives CASSMGLQSSYNSPLHF. The full variable domain, completed using reference TRBV7-6 and TRBJ1-6, is GAGVSQSPRYKVTKRGQDVALRCDPISGHVSLYWYRQALGQGPEFLTYFNYEAQQDKSGLPNDRFSAERPEGSISTLTIQRTEQRDSAMYRCASSMGLQSSYNSPLHFGNGTRLTVT.